Below are 24 T cell receptor beta chains sequenced from a single sample in a study of shared clonotypes between healthy human individuals. The naive CD8 subset, CD45RO-negative cells positively selected for CCR7, excluded terminally differentiated effector memory CD45RA+ cells. This table comes from immunoSEQ multiplex PCR, and its TCRdb copy is limited to in-frame clones, with some not included. Of 800,000 or so clones listed, just over 95% are singletons. The specimen sequenced was naive CD8+ T cells sorted from blood. The source is a man aged 30 to 45 in good health.

The sample holds one count of this clone. This chain uses TRBV6-4 with TRBJ2-5; D is uncertain. Germline V gene lookup returns CDR1 MRHNA and CDR2 SNTAGT. The CDR3 sequence is 15 residues long. The germline V and J ends were trimmed by 6 bases and 2 bases, with 16 bases remaining between them. The CDR3 loop reads CASRRRPSLQETQYF. The DNA for the CDR3 is TGTGCCAGCAGACGTCGGCCCTCGTTGCAAGAGACCCAGTACTTC.

The chain couples TRBV10-3 to TRBJ2-7; 8 nucleotides match TRBD1. The CDR3 extends over 13 amino acids. Germline trimming cut 10 bases from V and 3 bases from J; bases unmatched to any gene: 8. In germline, CDR1 is ENHRY, CDR2 SYGVKD. Written as DNA, the CDR3 is TGTGCCACCGAGGACAGGGCGGTCTACGAGCAGTACTTC. This gives the protein CATEDRAVYEQYF.

This clone was recorded once. The rearrangement joins TRBV2 to TRBJ2-2; maybe TRBD2 (6 bases). Looked up from germline, CDR1 is SNHLY and CDR2 is FYNNEI. The CDR3 spans 14 residues. The CDR3 nucleotides are TGTGCAGCCCGGAGGGCAGTAAACACCGGGGAGCTGTTTTTT. It yields the protein CAARRAVNTGELFF.

The chain recombines TRBV6-6 with TRBJ1-2; 8 positions agree with TRBD1. V lost 6 bases to trimming and J lost 8 bases; unmatched junction nucleotides: 17. This CDR3 contains 16 residues. The germline V gene has CDR1 MNHNY and CDR2 SVGAGI (reference sequence). This CDR3 reads CASRQIWTGREDGYTF. The CDR3 DNA sequence: TGTGCCAGCAGACAAATCTGGACAGGGAGGGAGGACGGCTACACCTTC.

J is TRBJ2-7 and V is TRBV7-9; D perhaps matches TRBD2 (5 bases). The germline gives CDR1 SEHNR, CDR2 FQNEAQ (reference sequence). This CDR3 comprises 14 residues. V dropped 4 bases and J dropped 2 bases, with 12 bases sitting between them. CDR3 residues: CASSSKEETYEQYF. DNA of the CDR3: TGTGCCAGCAGCTCTAAGGAGGAAACCTACGAGCAGTACTTC.

The V gene is TRBV29-1, the J gene TRBJ1-2; D unresolved. Germline loops: CDR1 SQVTM, CDR2 ANQGSEA. The CDR3 contains 14 residues. Trimming removed 4 bases from V and 2 bases from J, with 14 bases in between. Written as DNA, the CDR3 is TGCAGCGTTGTGTCGCCGTTGTGGAACTATGGCTACACCTTC. Protein: CSVVSPLWNYGYTF.

CDR3 sequence (DNA): TGTGCCAGCAGTTCGATCCGTGAGGGAGCGGATGAGCAGTTCTTC. Protein sequence: CASSSIREGADEQFF. V and J are TRBV28 and TRBJ2-1; TRBD2 might be the D (5 bases). The CDR3 length is 15 residues. V lost 4 bases, J lost 8 bases, and 18 bases lay in between. Germline values: CDR1 MDHEN, CDR2 SYDVKM.

As DNA, the CDR3 is TGTGCCAGCAGCTTCGGGAGTCCTGAAGCTTTCTTT. Its protein is CASSFGSPEAFF. V gene TRBV5-6 combines with J gene TRBJ1-1, with D unresolved. Trimming shortened V by 2 bases and J by 6 bases, and 8 bases separated the two germline ends. CDR1 SGHDT and CDR2 YYEEEE come from the germline V gene. The CDR3 has 12 amino acids.

The gene calls are TRBV27 and TRBJ2-1, with 9 bases matching TRBD2. CDR1 MNHEY and CDR2 SMNVEV come from the germline V gene (reference sequence). The junction had 6 bases not matched to a gene; V was cut back by 7 bases and J by 8 bases. This CDR3 region has 13 residues. CDR3 amino acids: CASMLSGSYEQFF. Here the CDR3 DNA reads TGTGCCAGCATGCTTAGCGGGAGCTATGAGCAGTTCTTC.

The chain has TRBV19 and TRBJ1-1; TRBD1 matches 9 bases. Germline V lookup: CDR1 LNHDA, CDR2 SQIVND (reference sequence). The J segment lost 3 bases and the V segment lost 6 bases, leaving 5 bases of the junction unmatched. There are 14 residues in the CDR3. CDR3 region: CASRYRDRDTEAFF. The CDR3 bases are TGTGCCAGTAGATACCGGGACAGGGACACTGAAGCTTTCTTT.

The chain couples TRBV5-6 to TRBJ2-7; possibly TRBD2 for D (6 bases). This CDR3 contains 13 residues. With 6 bases removed from V and 7 bases from J, the gap between germline ends came to 17 bases. Germline CDR1 reads SGHDT; CDR2 reads YYEEEE. CDR3 nucleotides: TGTGCCAGCACCCAAGAGGAAGGGAGGGAGCAGTACTTC. It translates to CASTQEEGREQYF.

The CDR3 region has the DNA TGTGCCAGCAGCTTAAGCCCCTCTCCCACCGGGGAGCTGTTTTTT. Translation gives CASSLSPSPTGELFF. The genes are TRBV11-2 and TRBJ2-2; D gene ambiguous. From germline, CDR1 is SGHAT and CDR2 FQNNGV. This CDR3 is built from 15 residues. V was pared by 2 bases and J by 4 bases, with 11 bases between.

The rearrangement links TRBV27 to TRBJ2-6; D may be TRBD2 (6 bases). V was shortened by 3 bases and J by 2 bases, with 14 bases between the two germline ends. CDR1 MNHEY and CDR2 SMNVEV come from the germline V gene (reference sequence). This CDR3 has 17 residues. The CDR3 DNA reads as TGTGCCAGCAGTTTTGGCGGGGACTTTACTGGGGCCAACGTCCTGACTTTC. Encoded protein: CASSFGGDFTGANVLTF.

V gene TRBV5-1 combines with J gene TRBJ2-3; 9 nucleotides agree with TRBD2. Per germline, CDR1 SGHRS and CDR2 YFSETQ. V trimming: 1 base; J trimming: 3 bases; junction bases outside the gene matches: 6. CDR3 length: 16 residues. CDR3 sequence (DNA): TGCGCCAGCAGCTTGTGGGCTAGCGGGACTACAGATACGCAGTATTTT. This gives the protein CASSLWASGTTDTQYF. Filled out from reference TRBV5-1 and TRBJ2-3, the complete variable domain reads KAGVTQTPRYLIKTRGQQVTLSCSPISGHRSVSWYQQTPGQGLQFLFEYFSETQRNKGNFPGRFSGRQFSNSRSEMNVSTLELGDSALYLCASSLWASGTTDTQYFGPGTRLTVL.

In this sample, this clone turned up once. This chain links TRBV5-1 with TRBJ1-2; possibly TRBD1 for D (5 bases). The CDR3 consists of 15 residues. V lost 4 bases, J lost 3 bases, and 16 bases lay in between. Germline lookup yields CDR1 SGHRS and CDR2 YFSETQ. The chain's CDR3 is CASSQWRGPDYGYTF. The CDR3 region has the DNA TGCGCCAGCAGCCAGTGGCGGGGCCCGGACTATGGCTACACCTTC.

The CDR3 loop reads CASSQAGRDYTF. The CDR3 DNA sequence: TGTGCCAGCAGCCAAGCGGGTCGGGACTACACCTTC. This chain links TRBV14 with TRBJ1-2; the D is unclear. The V and J ends lost 1 base and 10 bases respectively, with 10 bases between them. CDR1 and CDR2 (germline): SGHDN, FVKESK. There are 12 residues in the CDR3.

CDR3 sequence: CASSLTTGYGYTF. The CDR3 nucleotides read TGTGCCAGCAGCTTAACGACAGGCTATGGCTACACCTTC. The rearrangement uses TRBV7-9 and TRBJ1-2; D perhaps matches TRBD1 (6 bases). V was trimmed by 2 bases and J by 4 bases, leaving 8 bases between them. CDR3 size: 13 residues. Germline V gene sequence: CDR1 SEHNR, CDR2 FQNEAQ (reference sequence).

The chain has TRBV15 and TRBJ1-1, with D unclear. Germline CDR1 reads LNHNV; CDR2 reads YYDKDF (reference sequence). V lost 0 bases to trimming and J lost 6 bases, with 8 bases between them. The CDR3 has 13 amino acids. The CDR3 region has the DNA TGTGCCACCAGCAGAGAGGTGCCAGCTGAAGCTTTCTTT. Its translation: CATSREVPAEAFF. Drawing the rest from reference TRBV15 and TRBJ1-1, the complete variable domain is DAMVIQNPRYQVTQFGKPVTLSCSQTLNHNVMYWYQQKSSQAPKLLFHYYDKDFNNEADTPDNFQSRRPNTSFCFLDIRSPGLGDTAMYLCATSREVPAEAFFGQGTRLTVV.

This chain uses TRBV19 with TRBJ1-1, with D uncertain. The CDR3 consists of 13 residues. Germline V gene lookup returns CDR1 LNHDA and CDR2 SQIVND (reference sequence). Trimming removed 1 base from V and 3 bases from J, with 6 bases in between. The CDR3 protein is CASSIVLYTEAFF. CDR3 coding DNA: TGTGCCAGTAGTATAGTGCTGTACACTGAAGCTTTCTTT.

V usage is TRBV7-2 and J usage is TRBJ2-1, with D possibly TRBD1 on 6 matching bases. This CDR3 has 16 amino acids. V gave up 3 bases and J gave up 4 bases, with 16 bases separating them. Germline lookup yields CDR1 SGHTA and CDR2 FQGNSA. The CDR3 sequence: CASSFSTGPAYNEQFF. CDR3 in DNA: TGTGCCAGCAGCTTCTCCACAGGGCCGGCATACAATGAGCAGTTCTTC.

This chain connects TRBV11-1 to TRBJ1-2; TRBD1 matches 8 bases. Trimming at V came to 2 bases and at J to 8 bases, leaving 4 bases not matched to a gene. Per germline, CDR1 SGHAT and CDR2 FQDESV (reference sequence). There are 13 residues in the CDR3. This chain's CDR3 is CASSLYRGNGYTF. For the CDR3, the DNA is TGTGCCAGCAGCTTATACAGGGGGAACGGCTACACCTTC.

This chain connects TRBV7-9 to TRBJ2-5; possibly TRBD2 for D (6 bases). The V gene's germline CDR1 is SEHNR and CDR2 FQNEAQ (reference sequence). V shed 4 bases and J shed 0 bases, with 24 bases lying between them. The CDR3 spans 19 residues. CDR3 nucleotide sequence: TGTGCCAGCAGCTGGCTTGGCACCTCTAGCGTTATCAACCAAGAGACCCAGTACTTC. Translated: CASSWLGTSSVINQETQYF.

The CDR3: CASSLQLGGLSGELFF. DNA of the CDR3: TGCGCCAGCAGCCTACAATTGGGCGGGCTCTCCGGGGAGCTGTTTTTT. This chain links TRBV4-3 with TRBJ2-2; perhaps TRBD2 as D (5 bases). Trimming shortened V by 4 bases and J by 6 bases, and 18 bases separated the two germline ends. This CDR3 contains 16 residues. The germline V gene has CDR1 LGHNA and CDR2 YSLEER.

The chain joins TRBV11-2 to TRBJ2-3; D gene ambiguous. CDR1 is SGHAT and CDR2 is FQNNGV in the germline V gene. Trimming took off 0 bases at V and 6 bases at J, with 10 bases between the two ends. The CDR3 is made up of 14 amino acids. The CDR3 DNA reads TGTGCCAGCAGCTTAGATCTGGGTGGGGATACGCAGTATTTT. As protein: CASSLDLGGDTQYF.